This TCR beta chain stems from a study of T-cell reconstitution after alpha-beta-depleted transplantation in children. TCRbeta library construction was performed incorporating unique molecular identifiers. TCRdb passed the PCR reads through MiXCR, listing each CDR3 protein once. The table has 500,000 to 600,000 distinct CDR3 sequences, 20% to 30% seen once. Broader study findings: Newly produced T cells mostly accounted for T-cell counts and diversity one year post-transplant. Where alpha-beta T cells came from about two months after transplant was reportedly several hundred expanded graft clones.

As concerns this clonotype: Its antigen is not known. At one boundary the junction diverges from the germline segment, which might be a read error.

There are 15 residues in the CDR3. Per the germline V gene, CDR1 is SGHTA and CDR2 is FQGTGA. Sequenced material: PBMCs, taken before TCRalphabeta/CD19-depleted stem cell transplant. The receptor was isolated from a boy younger than two with Wiskott-Aldrich syndrome, due to receive a stem cell transplant. The chain uses TRBV7-3 and TRBJ2-3; TRBD1 matches at 7 bases. CDR3 residues: CASSLGGQRTDTQYF. CDR3 nucleotides: TGTGCCAGCAGCTTAGGGGGACAGCGCACAGATACACAGTATTTT.